The 20 T cell receptor beta chains listed next were all sequenced from one sample in a study of T-cell reconstitution after alpha-beta-depleted transplantation in children. A library of TCRbeta sequences, prepared with unique molecular identifiers, was generated. TCRdb passed the PCR reads through MiXCR, listing each CDR3 protein once. The sample includes fewer than 550,000 distinct CDR3 sequences, about 11% seen only once; the top ten take just over 2%. The input for sequencing was PBMCs, taken before TCRalphabeta/CD19-depleted stem cell transplant. Receptors originate from a child aged 2-15 years with inherited bone marrow failure, due to receive a stem cell transplant.

This clonotype was counted ten times or more. The rearrangement joins TRBV14 to TRBJ2-1, with a tentative D call TRBD2 (6 bases). The germline CDR1 and CDR2 sequences are SGHDN and FVKESK. The germline V and J ends were trimmed by 5 bases and 4 bases, with 18 bases remaining between them. The CDR3 consists of 16 residues. The CDR3 protein is CASSYSPAGGYNEQFF. The CDR3 coding sequence is TGTGCCAGCAGCTATTCCCCAGCCGGAGGGTACAATGAGCAGTTCTTC.

This clonotype was recorded at least ten times. This chain connects TRBV4-3 to TRBJ2-7, with 10 positions matching TRBD1. The V gene's germline CDR1 is LGHNA and CDR2 YSLEER. J lost 6 bases, V lost 1 base, and 6 bases had no gene match. This CDR3 comprises 15 residues. The CDR3 is CASSQGDRGWSEQYF. In DNA, the CDR3 is TGCGCCAGCAGCCAAGGGGACAGGGGATGGAGCGAGCAGTACTTC.

This clonotype has a count of ten or more. The chain couples TRBV5-1 to TRBJ2-1; 14 bases align to TRBD2. CDR1 is SGHRS, CDR2 YFSETQ, per germline. The CDR3 loop spans 15 amino acids. V shed 4 bases and J 7 bases; nucleotides not matched to a gene: 4. CDR3 DNA sequence: TGCGCCAGCAGCCCCGGGACTAGCGGGAGAAATGAGCAGTTCTTC. This gives the protein CASSPGTSGRNEQFF.

This clonotype appeared many times. This chain uses TRBV18 with TRBJ2-6; a weak D match, TRBD1 (6 bases). Between the trimmed V and J ends, which lost 1 base and 3 bases, there was a span of 19 bases. Germline CDR1 is KGHSH and CDR2 is LQKENI. The CDR3 loop spans 19 amino acids. The CDR3 is CASSPRVPGEGFGANVLTF. CDR3 coding DNA: TGTGCCAGCTCACCACGGGTGCCAGGGGAAGGGTTTGGGGCCAACGTCCTGACTTTC.

As DNA, the CDR3 is TGTGCCAGCAGCCACGATCGGGGGATATCCTACGAGCAGTACTTC. It codes for CASSHDRGISYEQYF. The chain recombines TRBV5-6 with TRBJ2-7, with D maybe TRBD2 (6 bases). Trimming left V 4 bases short and J 1 base short, with 15 bases between. The germline CDR1 and CDR2 sequences are SGHDT and YYEEEE. CDR3 length: 15 residues. The full variable domain, completed using reference TRBV5-6 and TRBJ2-7, is DAGVTQSPTHLIKTRGQQVTLRCSPKSGHDTVSWYQQALGQGPQFIFQYYEEEERQRGNFPDRFSGHQFPNYSSELNVNALLLGDSALYLCASSHDRGISYEQYFGPGTRLTVT.

At least ten counts were recorded for this clonotype. This chain links TRBV6-2 or TRBV6-3 with TRBJ2-3; 7 nucleotides align to TRBD2. Germline V gene lookup returns CDR1 MNHEY and CDR2 SVGEGT. The J segment lost 3 bases and the V segment lost 8 bases, leaving 5 bases of the junction unmatched. The CDR3 is 13 amino acids. CDR3 sequence (DNA): TGTGCCAGCGGCGGGAGCTTGACAGATACGCAGTATTTT. Its translation: CASGGSLTDTQYF.

The sample holds many counts of this clonotype. The V and J genes are TRBV29-1 and TRBJ2-7; D is ambiguous. Germline CDR1 and CDR2: SQVTM and ANQGSEA. Trimming removed 7 bases from V and 3 bases from J, with 10 bases in between. The CDR3 covers 11 residues. CDR3 DNA: TGCAGCGGTGGAGAACTCTACGAGCAGTACTTC. Its translation: CSGGELYEQYF.

As for this clonotype: Possible read error: a much larger clone is one base away. The chain recombines TRBV10-2 with TRBJ2-1, with D possibly being TRBD1 or TRBD2 (5 bases each). This CDR3 spans 16 amino acids. Germline-derived CDR1 and CDR2 are WSHSY and SAAADI. The CDR3 spells CDSSESGPRVGNEQFF. The CDR3, as DNA: TGCGACAGCAGTGAGTCGGGACCGCGCGTTGGTAATGAGCAGTTCTTC.

In this sample, this clonotype turned up many times. V gene TRBV12-3 or TRBV12-4 combines with J gene TRBJ1-4; D may be TRBD1 (6 bases). The V and J ends lost 7 bases and 3 bases respectively, with 15 bases between them. The CDR3 has 15 residues. In DNA form, the CDR3 reads TGTGCCAGCACTAGGACCGGGACACCTAATGAAAAACTGTTTTTT. Translated: CASTRTGTPNEKLFF.

This clonotype has at least ten counts. The CDR3 region is CSVEQGTNTGELFF. The CDR3 DNA reads TGCAGCGTTGAACAGGGCACGAACACCGGGGAGCTGTTTTTT. The J gene is TRBJ2-2, the V gene TRBV29-1, with D possibly TRBD1 on 5 matching bases. From germline, CDR1 is SQVTM and CDR2 ANQGSEA. The V end lost 2 bases, the J end lost 0 bases, and 7 bases lay between the germline ends. CDR3 length equals 14 residues.

This clonotype appeared many times. The V and J genes are TRBV12-3 or TRBV12-4 and TRBJ1-1, with D maybe TRBD1 (6 bases). This CDR3 has 12 residues. With 7 bases removed from V and 4 bases from J, the gap between germline ends came to 10 bases. Written as DNA, the CDR3 is TGTGCCAGCAATGAACAGGGCACTGAAGCTTTCTTT. It codes for CASNEQGTEAFF.

This clonotype occurred many times. This chain links TRBV4-3 with TRBJ2-3; possibly TRBD2 for D (6 bases). This CDR3 has 15 residues. Germline CDR1 and CDR2: LGHNA and YSLEER. Deletions cut 0 bases from V and 6 bases from J, with 13 bases between. CDR3 nucleotide sequence: TGCGCCAGCAGCCAAGATTGGAGGGCGAGCGATACGCAGTATTTT. Protein: CASSQDWRASDTQYF.

This clonotype came up a few times. The chain joins TRBV25-1 to TRBJ2-7; D is perhaps TRBD1 or TRBD2 (5 bases each). The CDR3 is 17 residues long. CDR1 and CDR2 from the germline V gene are MGHDK and SYGVNS. Deletions cut 1 base from V and 0 bases from J, with 16 bases between. CDR3 sequence: CASSESATGTFSYEQYF. The CDR3 DNA reads TGTGCCAGCAGTGAATCGGCGACGGGGACGTTCTCCTACGAGCAGTACTTC.

V usage is TRBV18 and J usage is TRBJ2-7; D might be TRBD2 (6 bases). Trimming cost V 2 bases and J 0 bases, with 11 bases left between them. Germline V gene sequence: CDR1 KGHSH, CDR2 LQKENI. The CDR3 has 15 amino acids. CDR3 region: CASSPYGSSSYEQYF. The CDR3, as DNA: TGTGCCAGCTCACCATACGGGAGTAGCTCCTACGAGCAGTACTTC.

The sample holds many counts of this clonotype. The DNA of the CDR3 is TGCAGCTCAAGGACAGGGGGCACTGAAGCTTTCTTT. Translation: CSSRTGGTEAFF. The chain has TRBV29-1 and TRBJ1-1; 10 nucleotides agree with TRBD1. V trimming: 8 bases; J trimming: 4 bases; junction bases outside the gene matches: 4. CDR3 size: 12 residues. Germline lookup yields CDR1 SQVTM and CDR2 ANQGSEA.

This clonotype occurred many times. The chain is built from TRBV6-2 or TRBV6-3 and TRBJ1-2, with D unclear. The germline CDR1 and CDR2 sequences are MNHEY and SVGEGT. This CDR3 is 14 amino acids long. The V end lost 6 bases, the J end lost 2 bases, and 13 bases lay between the germline ends. The CDR3 spells CASSLRGRNYGYTF. The CDR3 DNA sequence: TGTGCCAGCAGCTTGAGAGGGCGGAACTATGGCTACACCTTC.

The sample holds a few counts of this clonotype. The chain carries TRBV10-3 and TRBJ1-4, with no clear D. This CDR3 has 11 amino acids. Per the germline V gene, CDR1 is ENHRY and CDR2 is SYGVKD. V was cut by 10 bases and J by 2 bases, with 5 bases left in between. CDR3 in DNA: TGTGCCACCGGGACTAATGAAAAACTGTTTTTT. The encoded protein is CATGTNEKLFF.

This clonotype was counted many times. The gene calls are TRBV20-1 and TRBJ2-7; unclear D gene. Germline CDR1 DFQATT, CDR2 SNEGSKA (reference sequence). V gave up 6 bases and J gave up 5 bases, with 11 bases separating them. The CDR3 extends over 11 amino acids. The CDR3 sequence: CSAPGSDEQYF. Here the CDR3 DNA reads TGCAGTGCCCCAGGTAGTGACGAGCAGTACTTC.

The gene calls are TRBV12-3 or TRBV12-4 and TRBJ2-2, with 9 bases identical to TRBD2. The CDR3 loop spans 15 amino acids. V gave up 6 bases and J gave up 1 base; unmatched junction bases: 3. CDR3 coding DNA: TGTGCCAGCAGCTCTAGCGGGATGAACACCGGGGAGCTGTTTTTT. Residues: CASSSSGMNTGELFF.

This clonotype was observed at least ten times. This chain joins TRBV6-5 and TRBJ1-1; 8 bases fit TRBD1. In germline, CDR1 is MNHEY, CDR2 SVGAGI. This CDR3 spans 15 amino acids. J gave up 4 bases and V 2 bases, and 6 bases lay outside the gene matches. In DNA form, the CDR3 reads TGTGCCAGCAGTTACCTTCAGGGGGCCCTCACTGAAGCTTTCTTT. It yields the protein CASSYLQGALTEAFF.